This T cell receptor (beta chain) was observed in a study of T cell responses to AZD1222 COVID-19 vaccine. Study-wide results and limits: Among vaccine-associated CD4 TCRs, coverage spanned spike, with dominance at 160-218 and 743-854. Mostly white British, mostly female donors; authors suggested clonal diversity may be underestimated. Baseline seropositivity occurred in only 5 to 7 AZD1222 recipients.

The repertoire was sequenced with immunoSEQ multiplex PCR; TCRdb's copy has only in-frame clones and lacks some. The sample has more than 110,000 clones, 92% seen once; the top ten hold about 3.7%. The V gene lost 2 bases and the J gene lost 5 bases, with 6 bases spanning the gap. This CDR3 has 12 amino acids. CDR1 is LGHNT, CDR2 FRNRAP, per germline. A remark on this clone: Its antigen is still unknown.

This receptor was taken from an adult who received the AZD1222 COVID-19 vaccine. This rearrangement joins TRBV12-5 to TRBJ1-1; D gene ambiguous. Sequences were derived from peripheral blood, sampled 28 days after the second AZD1222 dose. CDR3 nucleotides: TGTGCTAGTGGTTTGTGGGGAACTGAAGCTTTCTTT. Translated, it gives CASGLWGTEAFF. Looking up the rest from reference TRBV12-5 and TRBJ1-1 gives the full variable domain: DARVTQTPRHKVTEMGQEVTMRCQPILGHNTVFWYRQTMMQGLELLAYFRNRAPLDDSGMPKDRFSAEMPDATLATLKIQPSEPRDSAVYFCASGLWGTEAFFGQGTRLTVV.